The clone carrying this T cell receptor (beta chain) was counted only a few times. The entry originates in a study of blood T cell repertoires in COVID-19. Whole-study context: COVID-19 samples collected from the United States, Italy and Spain covered acute and convalescent phases. From T cells, B-cell-depleted T cells, or PBMCs came the material, which was cDNA or gDNA.

Sequencing was performed with immunoSEQ multiplex PCR; in TCRdb, only in-frame clones are kept and a portion is missing. The table includes tens of thousands of clones, about 83% detected once. The source material was peripheral blood. The TCR sequence derives from a man aged 50 or older with active COVID-19.

Here the CDR3 DNA reads TGTGCCTGCCAGGGGGCTAAGGTTGTTAGTTCACCCCTCCACTTT. Its protein product is CACQGAKVVSSPLHF. This chain links TRBV6-5 with TRBJ1-6, with 8 nucleotides matching TRBD1. Germline trimming cut 11 bases from V and 9 bases from J; bases unmatched to any gene: 15. Germline CDR1 MNHEY, CDR2 SVGAGI. CDR3 length equals 15 residues.